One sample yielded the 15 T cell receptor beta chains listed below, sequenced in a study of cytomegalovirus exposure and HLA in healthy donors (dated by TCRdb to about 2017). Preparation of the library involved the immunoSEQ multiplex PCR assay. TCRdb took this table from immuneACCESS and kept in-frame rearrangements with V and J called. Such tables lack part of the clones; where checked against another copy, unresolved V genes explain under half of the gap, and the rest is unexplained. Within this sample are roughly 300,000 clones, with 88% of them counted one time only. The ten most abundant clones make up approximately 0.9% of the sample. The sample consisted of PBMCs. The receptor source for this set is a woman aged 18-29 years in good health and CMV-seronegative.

The CDR3 here is CASSPRPGLAVPHGETQYF. The CDR3 coding sequence is TGTGCCAGCAGTCCCCGCCCGGGACTAGCGGTTCCTCACGGGGAGACCCAGTACTTC. The rearrangement uses TRBV28 and TRBJ2-5, with 11 bases that match TRBD2. Germline trimming cut 5 bases from V and 5 bases from J; bases unmatched to any gene: 19. The CDR3 extends over 19 amino acids. The germline gives CDR1 MDHEN, CDR2 SYDVKM.

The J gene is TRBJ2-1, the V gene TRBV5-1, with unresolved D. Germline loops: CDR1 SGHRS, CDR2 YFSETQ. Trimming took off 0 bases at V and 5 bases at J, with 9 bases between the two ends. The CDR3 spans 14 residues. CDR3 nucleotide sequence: TGCGCCAGCAGCTTGGCGGTTGCTAACAATGAGCAGTTCTTC. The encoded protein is CASSLAVANNEQFF.

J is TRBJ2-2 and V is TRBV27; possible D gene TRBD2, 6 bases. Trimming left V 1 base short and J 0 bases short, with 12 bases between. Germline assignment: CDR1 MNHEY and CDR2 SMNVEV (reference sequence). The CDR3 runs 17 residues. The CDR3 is CASSLFGTRPNTGELFF. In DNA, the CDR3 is TGTGCCAGCAGTTTATTCGGGACTCGACCGAACACCGGGGAGCTGTTTTTT.

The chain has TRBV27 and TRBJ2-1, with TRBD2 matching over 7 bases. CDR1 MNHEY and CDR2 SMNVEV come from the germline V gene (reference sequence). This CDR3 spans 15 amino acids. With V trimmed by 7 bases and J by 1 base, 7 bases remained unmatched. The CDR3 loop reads CASTKSGTSYNEQFF. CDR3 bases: TGTGCCAGCACAAAAAGCGGGACGTCCTACAATGAGCAGTTCTTC.

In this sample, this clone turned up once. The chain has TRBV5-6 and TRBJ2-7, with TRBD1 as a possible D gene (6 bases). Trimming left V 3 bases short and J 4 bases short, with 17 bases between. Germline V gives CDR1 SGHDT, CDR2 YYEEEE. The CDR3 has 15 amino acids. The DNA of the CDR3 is TGTGCCAGCAGCTCCGTAGCAGGGGCTTTGTACGAGCAGTACTTC. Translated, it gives CASSSVAGALYEQYF.

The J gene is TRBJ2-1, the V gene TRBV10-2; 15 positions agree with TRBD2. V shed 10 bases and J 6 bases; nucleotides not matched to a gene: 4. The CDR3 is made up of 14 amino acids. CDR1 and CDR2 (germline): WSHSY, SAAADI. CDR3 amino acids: CATGGLAGGNEQFF. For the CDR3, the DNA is TGCGCCACGGGGGGACTAGCGGGAGGCAATGAGCAGTTCTTC.

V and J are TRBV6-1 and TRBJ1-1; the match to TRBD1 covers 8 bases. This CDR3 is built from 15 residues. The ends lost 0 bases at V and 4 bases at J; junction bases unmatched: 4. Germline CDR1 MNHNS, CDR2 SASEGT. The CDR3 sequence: CASSEAWGQVTEAFF. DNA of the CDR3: TGTGCCAGCAGTGAAGCGTGGGGACAGGTCACTGAAGCTTTCTTT.

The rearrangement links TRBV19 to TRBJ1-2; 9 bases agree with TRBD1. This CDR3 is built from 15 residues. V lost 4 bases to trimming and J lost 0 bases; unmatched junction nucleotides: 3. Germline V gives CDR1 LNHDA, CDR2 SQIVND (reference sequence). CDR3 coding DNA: TGTGCCAGTAGTACTGGGACAGGGTCTAACTATGGCTACACCTTC. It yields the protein CASSTGTGSNYGYTF. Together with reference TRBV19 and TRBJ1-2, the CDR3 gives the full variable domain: DGGITQSPKYLFRKEGQNVTLSCEQNLNHDAMYWYRQDPGQGLRLIYYSQIVNDFQKGDIAEGYSVSREKKESFPLTVTSAQKNPTAFYLCASSTGTGSNYGYTFGSGTRLTVV.

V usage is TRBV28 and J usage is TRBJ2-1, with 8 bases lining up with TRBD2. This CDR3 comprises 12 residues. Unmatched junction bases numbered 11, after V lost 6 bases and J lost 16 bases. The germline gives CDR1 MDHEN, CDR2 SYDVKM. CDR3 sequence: CASSQPLGLVFF. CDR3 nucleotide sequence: TGTGCCAGCAGCCAGCCCCTGGGACTAGTCTTCTTC.

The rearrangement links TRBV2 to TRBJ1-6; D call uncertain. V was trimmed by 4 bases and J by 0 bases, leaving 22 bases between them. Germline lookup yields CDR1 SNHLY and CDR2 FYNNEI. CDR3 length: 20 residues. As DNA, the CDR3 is TGTGCCAGCAGTGTATCGGGGTCGATACCGGGGAGCTCCTATAATTCACCCCTCCACTTT. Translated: CASSVSGSIPGSSYNSPLHF.

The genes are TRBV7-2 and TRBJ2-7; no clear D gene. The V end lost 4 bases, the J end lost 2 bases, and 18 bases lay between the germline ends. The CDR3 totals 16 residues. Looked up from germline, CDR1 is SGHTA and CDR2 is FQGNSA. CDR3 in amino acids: CASSSLLSGPTYEQYF. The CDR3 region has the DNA TGTGCCAGCAGCTCCCTCTTATCGGGTCCTACCTACGAGCAGTACTTC.

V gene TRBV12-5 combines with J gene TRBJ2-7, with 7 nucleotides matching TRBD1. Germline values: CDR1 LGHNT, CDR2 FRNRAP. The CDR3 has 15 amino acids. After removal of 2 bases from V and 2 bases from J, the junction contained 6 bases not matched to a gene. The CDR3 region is CASGLTGARAYEQYF. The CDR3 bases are TGTGCTAGTGGTTTGACAGGGGCTAGAGCCTACGAGCAGTACTTC.

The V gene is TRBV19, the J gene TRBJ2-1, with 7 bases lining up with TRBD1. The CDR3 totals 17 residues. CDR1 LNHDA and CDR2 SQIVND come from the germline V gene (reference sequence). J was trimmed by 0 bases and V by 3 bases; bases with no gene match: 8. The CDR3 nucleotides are TGTGCCAGTAGTATGTTTTCGACAGGGAGCTCCTACAATGAGCAGTTCTTC. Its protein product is CASSMFSTGSSYNEQFF.

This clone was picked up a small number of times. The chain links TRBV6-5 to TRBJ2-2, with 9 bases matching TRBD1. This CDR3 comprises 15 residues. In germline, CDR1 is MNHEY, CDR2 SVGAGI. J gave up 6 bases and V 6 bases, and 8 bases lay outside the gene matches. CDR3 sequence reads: CASRGGQGEAGELFF. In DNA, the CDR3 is TGTGCCAGCAGGGGGGGACAGGGAGAGGCCGGGGAGCTGTTTTTT.

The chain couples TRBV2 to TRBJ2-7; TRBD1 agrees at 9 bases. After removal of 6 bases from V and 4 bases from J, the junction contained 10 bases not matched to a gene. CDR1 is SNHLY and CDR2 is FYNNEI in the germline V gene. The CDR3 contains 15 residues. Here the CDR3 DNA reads TGTGCCAGCAGGAGTACAGGGGGCCCCTCGTACGAGCAGTACTTC. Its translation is CASRSTGGPSYEQYF.